Presented here are 28 T cell receptor beta chains from one specimen sequenced in a study of blood T cells in healthy people across ages. Next came a second PCR, run for about 6 to 12 cycles, which used a sample-barcoded 5' primer along with a J-beta primer mix. TCRdb used MiXCR to reprocess the 5' RACE reads, holding one entry per CDR3 protein. This table has roughly 790,000 distinct CDR3 sequences, around 40% appearing once. Sequencing was done on a sample of blood. These receptor sequences come from a woman aged 60-75 years in good health.

This clonotype has more than one count but fewer than ten. The genes are TRBV2 and TRBJ2-1; 7 bases align to TRBD1. Unmatched junction bases numbered 14, after V lost 5 bases and J lost 7 bases. Germline V gene data show CDR1 as SNHLY and CDR2 as FYNNEI. This CDR3 contains 16 residues. This CDR3 is CASSPEATGARNEQFF. In DNA, the CDR3 is TGTGCCAGCAGTCCAGAAGCCACAGGGGCCAGGAATGAGCAGTTCTTC.

V is TRBV11-2 and J is TRBJ2-1, with TRBD1 as a possible D gene (5 bases). Trimming cost V 7 bases and J 4 bases, with 17 bases left between them. CDR3 length: 15 amino acids. Germline values: CDR1 SGHAT, CDR2 FQNNGV. The CDR3 reads CASTPTRQSYNEQFF. DNA of the CDR3: TGTGCCAGCACTCCAACCCGACAGAGTTACAATGAGCAGTTCTTC.

The table lists this clonotype with many counts. The rearrangement uses TRBV3-1 and TRBJ1-6; 7 bases match TRBD1. V lost 0 bases, J lost 8 bases, and 1 base stayed unmatched. Germline values: CDR1 LGHDT, CDR2 YNNKEL (reference sequence). The CDR3 is made up of 14 amino acids. CDR3 region: CASSQDRGDSPLHF. The CDR3, as DNA: TGTGCCAGCAGCCAAGACAGGGGGGATTCACCCCTCCACTTT.

The chain links TRBV28 to TRBJ2-7, with D unclear. Trimming cost V 2 bases and J 10 bases, with 15 bases left between them. Per the germline V gene, CDR1 is MDHEN and CDR2 is SYDVKM. CDR3 length equals 13 residues. The CDR3 is CASSLRPPTSQYF. In nucleotides, the CDR3 is TGTGCCAGCAGTTTACGCCCACCGACTTCTCAGTACTTC.

This clonotype was recorded once. Relative to the germline gene, one junction end is altered; a read error may explain this. The chain recombines TRBV7-2 with TRBJ1-2; no clear D gene. The CDR3 extends over 15 amino acids. CDR1 SGHTA and CDR2 FQGNSA come from the germline V gene. The CDR3 nucleotides are TGTGCCAACAGCTCGACCATCGACCGCACCTATGGCTACACCTTC. Amino acid sequence: CANSSTIDRTYGYTF.

The chain couples TRBV2 to TRBJ1-2; tentatively, D is TRBD1 (6 bases). From germline, CDR1 is SNHLY and CDR2 FYNNEI. The CDR3 contains 16 residues. V lost 4 bases and J lost 6, with 21 bases in between. The CDR3 is CASSVIVGGGDNGYTF. The DNA for the CDR3 is TGTGCCAGCAGTGTAATTGTCGGGGGAGGGGACAATGGCTACACCTTC.

The chain links TRBV7-2 to TRBJ2-1; 11 bases agree with TRBD2. CDR1 and CDR2 (germline): SGHTA, FQGNSA. The CDR3 is 16 amino acids. The ends lost 5 bases at V and 15 bases at J; junction bases unmatched: 18. DNA of the CDR3: TGTGCCAGCAGCGTGATTAGCGGGGGGGCGCTCGGTTCGTGGTTCTTC. It translates to CASSVISGGALGSWFF.

The V gene is TRBV27, the J gene TRBJ2-3; tentatively, D is TRBD2 (6 bases). The V end was cut by 2 bases, the J end by 9 bases, with 21 bases between. The CDR3 covers 16 residues. Germline assignment: CDR1 MNHEY and CDR2 SMNVEV (reference sequence). The CDR3, as DNA: TGTGCCAGCAGTTTAGGAGGGGACCCCACATTTGTAACGCAGTATTTT. This codes for CASSLGGDPTFVTQYF.

This clonotype was seen a few times. A read error may be the cause here, since a much bigger clone is one base away. V is TRBV6-2 or TRBV6-3 and J is TRBJ2-7, with D uncertain. Germline V gives CDR1 MNHEY, CDR2 SVGEGT. The V end was cut by 2 bases, the J end by 3 bases, with 17 bases between. The CDR3 is 16 residues long. The CDR3 loop is CASSYTQRAAVYEQYF. The CDR3 DNA is TGTGCCAGCAGTTACACCCAACGAGCTGCGGTCTACGAGCAGTACTTC.

This clonotype was seen a few times. The J gene is TRBJ1-1, the V gene TRBV25-1; D gene uncertain. The CDR3 sequence is 11 residues long. Germline CDR1 MGHDK, CDR2 SYGVNS. The V gene lost 6 bases and the J gene lost 7 bases, with 9 bases spanning the gap. CDR3 amino acids: CASRQDHEAFF. The CDR3 bases are TGTGCCAGCAGGCAAGATCATGAAGCTTTCTTT.

The chain recombines TRBV4-2 with TRBJ2-7; possibly TRBD2 for D (6 bases). This CDR3 is built from 14 residues. CDR1 and CDR2 (germline): LGHNA, YNFKEQ. The V gene lost 3 bases and the J gene lost 3 bases, with 12 bases spanning the gap. CDR3 nucleotide sequence: TGTGCCAGCAGCCATAGCGGTGAGATCTACGAGCAGTACTTC. Amino acid sequence: CASSHSGEIYEQYF.

V and J are TRBV24-1 and TRBJ2-7; 10 bases match TRBD2. Germline assignment: CDR1 KGHDR and CDR2 SFDVKD. The J segment lost 0 bases and the V segment lost 8 bases, leaving 15 bases of the junction unmatched. The CDR3 consists of 18 residues. Here the CDR3 DNA reads TGTGCCACCAACCTAGCGGGGGTCTACCCCTTGAGCTCCTACGAGCAGTACTTC. The encoded protein is CATNLAGVYPLSSYEQYF.

The DNA for the CDR3 is TGCAGTGCTAGGGTGCCAGGGGGAGTGTCGAGCAATCAGCCCCAGCATTTT. As protein: CSARVPGGVSSNQPQHF. The V and J genes are TRBV20-1 and TRBJ1-5; 7 positions match TRBD1. V lost 3 bases, J lost 1 base, and 12 bases stayed unmatched. Germline CDR1 DFQATT, CDR2 SNEGSKA (reference sequence). The CDR3 loop spans 17 amino acids.

The CDR3 sequence is CSARASVNQPQHF. The CDR3 DNA is TGCAGTGCTAGAGCGTCGGTAAATCAGCCCCAGCATTTT. The chain employs TRBV20-1 and TRBJ1-5; unclear D gene. Germline CDR1 DFQATT, CDR2 SNEGSKA (reference sequence). This CDR3 contains 13 residues. V lost 1 base and J 4 bases, leaving 8 bases between the germline ends.

This clonotype was detected only a few times. The rearrangement uses TRBV6-5 and TRBJ1-1; no reliable D call. V was cut by 0 bases and J by 5 bases, with 19 bases left in between. Germline loops: CDR1 MNHEY, CDR2 SVGAGI. The CDR3 loop spans 17 amino acids. This CDR3 reads CASSYSTMAPPITEAFF. The DNA for the CDR3 is TGTGCCAGCAGTTACTCGACGATGGCCCCACCCATTACTGAAGCTTTCTTT.

This clonotype was observed a few times. The chain combines TRBV7-8 with TRBJ2-7; a possible D gene is TRBD2 (5 bases). Germline V gene data show CDR1 as SGHVS and CDR2 as FQNEAQ. The CDR3 runs to 15 residues. V lost 0 bases and J 3 bases, leaving 12 bases between the germline ends. CDR3 region: CASSLADYGNYEQYF. The CDR3 DNA is TGTGCCAGCAGCTTAGCGGATTACGGGAACTACGAGCAGTACTTC.

In DNA, the CDR3 is TGTGCCAGCAGGAAAGCGGGAGACAATGAGCAGTTCTTC. Protein product: CASRKAGDNEQFF. The V gene is TRBV28, the J gene TRBJ2-1; 8 bases fit TRBD2. CDR3 length equals 13 residues. The V and J ends lost 6 bases and 5 bases, in that order; junction bases with no gene match: 3. The germline CDR1 and CDR2 sequences are MDHEN and SYDVKM. Supplemented by reference TRBV28 and TRBJ2-1, the full variable domain reads DVKVTQSSRYLVKRTGEKVFLECVQDMDHENMFWYRQDPGLGLRLIYFSYDVKMKEKGDIPEGYSVSREKKERFSLILESASTNQTSMYLCASRKAGDNEQFFGPGTRLTVL.

This clonotype was counted a few times. V gene TRBV2 combines with J gene TRBJ1-5, with a tentative D call TRBD1 (6 bases). The CDR3 runs to 12 residues. In germline, CDR1 is SNHLY, CDR2 FYNNEI. The V and J ends lost 7 bases and 5 bases respectively, with 9 bases between them. The CDR3 bases are TGTGCCAGCAAACAGGGCGATCAGCCCCAGCATTTT. Translated: CASKQGDQPQHF.

The chain couples TRBV6-1 to TRBJ2-7; D is possibly TRBD2 (5 bases). Near its end, the DNA agrees better with TRBJ2-5, so the J call may be wrong. The CDR3 extends over 15 amino acids. The germline V gene has CDR1 MNHNS and CDR2 SASEGT. DNA for the CDR3: TGTGCCAGCAGCCCGGAAGTGAGGGTTAGAGAGACCCAGTACTTC. It specifies CASSPEVRVRETQYF.

This rearrangement joins TRBV21-1 to TRBJ2-3; whether TRBD1, the table's D call, matches the DNA was not checked. TRBV21-1 is labeled a pseudogene. The CDR3 spans 15 residues. The CDR3 loop is CASSDRQGDPDTQYF. CDR3 DNA sequence: TGTGCCAGCAGCGACCGACAGGGGGACCCAGATACGCAGTATTTT.

The chain joins TRBV12-3 or TRBV12-4 to TRBJ2-3; TRBD1 matches 9 bases. The J segment lost 1 base and the V segment lost 2 bases, leaving 4 bases of the junction unmatched. The length of the CDR3 is 16 residues. In DNA, the CDR3 is TGTGCCAGCAGTTTATCGGGACAGGGAGGCACAGATACGCAGTATTTT. Its protein product is CASSLSGQGGTDTQYF.

The J gene is TRBJ2-1, the V gene TRBV12-5, with TRBD2 identical over 12 bases. Germline loops: CDR1 LGHNT, CDR2 FRNRAP. With 0 bases clipped from V and 10 bases from J, the junction kept 10 bases outside the gene matches. The CDR3 is made up of 17 amino acids. The CDR3 nucleotides read TGTGCTAGTGGTTTGGTTCTAGCGGGGGGGCCACCAGGGGAGCAGTTCTTC. Protein: CASGLVLAGGPPGEQFF.

The chain recombines TRBV20-1 with TRBJ2-5; D is undetermined. The CDR3 runs to 13 residues. The V end lost 3 bases, the J end lost 1 base, and 9 bases lay between the germline ends. CDR1 is DFQATT and CDR2 is SNEGSKA in the germline V gene (reference sequence). CDR3 DNA: TGCAGTGCTAGTTCGCCGTTCCAAGAGACCCAGTACTTC. This sequence encodes CSASSPFQETQYF.

The V call is TRBV7-9, the J call TRBJ2-7; possible D gene TRBD2, 6 bases. The V gene lost 3 bases and the J gene lost 5 bases, with 17 bases spanning the gap. In germline, CDR1 is SEHNR, CDR2 FQNEAQ (reference sequence). CDR3 length equals 15 residues. DNA of the CDR3: TGTGCCAGCAGCTTTCCCGACCGCTCGGGGGACGAGCAGTACTTC. Translated, it gives CASSFPDRSGDEQYF. Supplemented by reference TRBV7-9 and TRBJ2-7, the full variable domain reads DTGVSQNPRHKITKRGQNVTFRCDPISEHNRLYWYRQTLGQGPEFLTYFQNEAQLEKSRLLSDRFSAERPKGSFSTLEIQRTEQGDSAMYLCASSFPDRSGDEQYFGPGTRLTVT.

J is TRBJ1-6 and V is TRBV6-5; 7 bases are shared with TRBD1. Germline CDR1 and CDR2: MNHEY and SVGAGI. The CDR3 sequence is 17 residues long. V shed 4 bases, J shed 7 bases, and the junction held 13 bases outside the gene matches. The CDR3 reads CASSSQNETGWNSPLHF. CDR3 bases: TGTGCCAGCAGTTCCCAAAACGAGACAGGGTGGAATTCACCCCTCCACTTT.

This sequence joins TRBV6-2 or TRBV6-3 and TRBJ2-7; D might be TRBD1 (6 bases). The CDR3 is 16 residues long. Germline loops: CDR1 MNHEY, CDR2 SVGEGT. Trimming removed 6 bases from V and 2 bases from J, with 20 bases in between. The DNA of the CDR3 is TGTGCCAGCAGCTCTGTTTGGGACAACAAACCCTACGAGCAGTACTTC. Translated: CASSSVWDNKPYEQYF.

The J gene is TRBJ2-4, the V gene TRBV7-2, with D perhaps matching TRBD1 (5 bases). The length of the CDR3 is 16 residues. CDR1 is SGHTA, CDR2 FQGNSA, per germline. V was shortened by 1 base and J by 0 bases, with 10 bases between the two germline ends. The CDR3 DNA is TGTGCCAGCAGCTTAGAAGGACACTTAGCCAAAAACATTCAGTACTTC. Amino acid sequence: CASSLEGHLAKNIQYF. Full variable domain (missing parts from reference TRBV7-2 and TRBJ2-4): GAGVSQSPSNKVTEKGKDVELRCDPISGHTALYWYRQSLGQGLEFLIYFQGNSAPDKSGLPSDRFSAERTGGSVSTLTIQRTQQEDSAVYLCASSLEGHLAKNIQYFGAGTRLSVL.

The V call is TRBV20-1, the J call TRBJ2-3, with 10 bases identical to TRBD2. With 5 bases clipped from V and 3 bases from J, the junction kept 5 bases outside the gene matches. The CDR3 length is 14 residues. Germline V gene data show CDR1 as DFQATT and CDR2 as SNEGSKA (reference sequence). CDR3 loop: CSAELAGPTDTQYF. The CDR3 DNA follows: TGCAGTGCTGAACTAGCGGGGCCTACAGATACGCAGTATTTT.